The table lists the clone carrying this T cell receptor beta chain with many counts. This CDR3 contains 15 residues. Germline CDR1 LGHNA, CDR2 YNFKEQ. Germline trimming cut 0 bases from V and 7 bases from J; bases unmatched to any gene: 3. The data belong to a study of breast tumors, draining lymph nodes, adjacent tissues. Breast cancer patients provided tissue from their axillary draining lymph nodes. TCRdb re-called the multiplex PCR reads through MiXCR, storing one row per CDR3 protein. Here the sample spans around 300,000 distinct CDR3 sequences, about 30% being singletons. The chain joins TRBV4-2 to TRBJ2-2; 9 bases agree with TRBD2. The specimen was axillary lymph node tissue. The clonotype originates from a female donor with breast cancer. Some clones in this sample may be carry-over from other donors' samples. In DNA form, the CDR3 reads TGTGCCAGCAGCCAAGATGGACTAGCGAGCGGGGAGCTGTTTTTT. Translation gives CASSQDGLASGELFF.